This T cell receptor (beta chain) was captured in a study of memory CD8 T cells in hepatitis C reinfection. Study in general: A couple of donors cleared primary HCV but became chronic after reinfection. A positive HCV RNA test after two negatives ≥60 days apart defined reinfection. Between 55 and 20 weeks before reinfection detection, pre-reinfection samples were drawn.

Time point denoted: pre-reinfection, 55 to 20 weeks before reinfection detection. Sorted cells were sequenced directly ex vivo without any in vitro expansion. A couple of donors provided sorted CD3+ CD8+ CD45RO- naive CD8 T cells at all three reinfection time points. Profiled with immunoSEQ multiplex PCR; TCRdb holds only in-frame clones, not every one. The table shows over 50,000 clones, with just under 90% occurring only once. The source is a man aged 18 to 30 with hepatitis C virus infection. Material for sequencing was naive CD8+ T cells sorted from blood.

Here the CDR3 reads CASSQLTDTQYF. As DNA, the CDR3 is TGTGCCAGCAGCCAACTCACAGATACGCAGTATTTT. The chain recombines TRBV14 with TRBJ2-3; D not certain. The CDR3 extends over 12 amino acids. CDR1 SGHDN and CDR2 FVKESK come from the germline V gene. Trimming took 2 bases from V and 2 from J, leaving 2 bases between them. The full variable domain, its missing parts supplied by reference TRBV14 and TRBJ2-3, is EAGVTQFPSHSVIEKGQTVTLRCDPISGHDNLYWYRRVMGKEIKFLLHFVKESKQDESGMPNNRFLAERTGGTYSTLKVQPAELEDSGVYFCASSQLTDTQYFGPGTRLTVL.